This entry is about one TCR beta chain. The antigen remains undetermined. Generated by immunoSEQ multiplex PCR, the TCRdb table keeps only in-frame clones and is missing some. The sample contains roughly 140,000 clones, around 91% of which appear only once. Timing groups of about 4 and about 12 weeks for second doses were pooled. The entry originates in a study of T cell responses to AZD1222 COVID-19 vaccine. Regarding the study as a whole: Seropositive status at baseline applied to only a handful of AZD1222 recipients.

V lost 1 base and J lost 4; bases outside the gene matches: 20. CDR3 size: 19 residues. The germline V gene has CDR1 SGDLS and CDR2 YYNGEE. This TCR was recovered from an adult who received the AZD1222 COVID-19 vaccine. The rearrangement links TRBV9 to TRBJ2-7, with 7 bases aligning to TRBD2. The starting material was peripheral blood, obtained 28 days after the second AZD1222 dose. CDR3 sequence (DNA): TGTGCCAGCAGCGTAACGGCCCCCCAAACTAGCGTCCTTGGGTACGAGCAGTACTTC. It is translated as CASSVTAPQTSVLGYEQYF.